What follows are 4 T cell receptor beta chains derived from one specimen sequenced in a study of shared clonotypes between healthy human individuals. CD45RO-negative CD8 cells positively selected for CCR7 made up the naive population, which excluded terminally differentiated effector memory CD45RA+ cells. TCRdb's table, derived via immunoSEQ multiplex PCR, lists solely in-frame clones and lacks some. The table includes around 2,000,000 clones, about 95% detected once. The sequencing input was naive CD8+ T cells sorted from blood. All receptors come from a man between 18 and 29 years old in good health.

The chain recombines TRBV7-6 with TRBJ2-3; maybe TRBD2 (7 bases). This CDR3 spans 17 amino acids. Trimming stripped 2 bases from V and 1 base from J, with 16 bases between. Germline assignment: CDR1 SGHVS and CDR2 FNYEAQ. The CDR3, as DNA: TGTGCCAGCAGCTTAAACTATCCGGGGGGCCGCACAGATACGCAGTATTTT. Its translation: CASSLNYPGGRTDTQYF.

About this clone: Relative to the germline gene, one junction end is altered; a read error may explain this. The chain employs TRBV5-6 and TRBJ1-2, with 12 bases fitting TRBD1. CDR1 and CDR2 (germline): SGHDT, YYEEEE. The CDR3 is made up of 16 amino acids. The CDR3 region is CASSPGQGADSLHPNF. The CDR3 nucleotides read TGTGCCAGCAGCCCGGGACAGGGGGCGGACAGCCTTCATCCTAACTTC.

The chain is built from TRBV5-4 and TRBJ1-1; TRBD1 agrees at 7 bases. This CDR3 spans 12 amino acids. Per germline, CDR1 SGHNT and CDR2 YYREEE (reference sequence). The V and J ends lost 4 bases and 5 bases, in that order; junction bases with no gene match: 2. The CDR3 region has the DNA TGTGCCAGCAGCCTGGGACAGACTGAAGCTTTCTTT. It is translated as CASSLGQTEAFF.

The chain recombines TRBV11-3 with TRBJ2-3; 7 bases map to TRBD2. CDR1 and CDR2 from the germline V gene are SGHNT and YENEEA. The CDR3 sequence is 18 residues long. Germline trimming cut 0 bases from V and 0 bases from J; bases unmatched to any gene: 9. CDR3 DNA sequence: TGTGCCAGCAGCTTAGATAGAAGCCTAGCGGAAAGCACAGATACGCAGTATTTT. Residues: CASSLDRSLAESTDTQYF.